One and the same sample provided the 32 T cell receptor beta chains below, sequenced in a study of shared clonotypes between healthy human individuals. Only CD45RO-negative cells positively selected for CCR7 counted as naive CD8 cells, so terminally differentiated effector memory CD45RA+ cells were excluded. Profiled with immunoSEQ multiplex PCR; TCRdb holds only in-frame clones, not every one. This table has around 550,000 clones, about 95% appearing once. What was sequenced was naive CD8+ T cells sorted from blood. These receptors were obtained from a woman under 40 in good health.

This clone was seen only once. This sequence joins TRBV7-9 and TRBJ1-2; D gene uncertain. Germline CDR1 SEHNR, CDR2 FQNEAQ (reference sequence). The CDR3 is made up of 17 amino acids. The V end lost 1 base, the J end lost 2 bases, and 17 bases lay between the germline ends. CDR3 nucleotide sequence: TGTGCCAGCAGCTTAGGGGTGTCGGGGTCATCCAACTATGGCTACACCTTC. This encodes CASSLGVSGSSNYGYTF.

The chain employs TRBV29-1 and TRBJ2-7; D could derive from TRBD1 or TRBD2 (5 bases each). Per the germline V gene, CDR1 is SQVTM and CDR2 is ANQGSEA. The V end lost 4 bases, the J end lost 0 bases, and 13 bases lay between the germline ends. CDR3 length: 14 amino acids. The CDR3: CSVGGSSRSYEQYF. DNA for the CDR3: TGCAGCGTTGGGGGGTCTAGTCGCTCCTACGAGCAGTACTTC.

The CDR3 is CASSDTNQPQHF. The CDR3 bases are TGCGCCAGCAGTGACACCAATCAGCCCCAGCATTTT. The V and J genes are TRBV10-1 and TRBJ1-5; D is undetermined. Between the trimmed V and J ends, which lost 3 bases and 3 bases, there was a span of 3 bases. Germline CDR1 is WNHNN and CDR2 is SYGVQD (reference sequence). CDR3 length: 12 amino acids.

The rearrangement joins TRBV27 to TRBJ1-4; D gene uncertain. Germline assignment: CDR1 MNHEY and CDR2 SMNVEV (reference sequence). This CDR3 has 18 residues. Between the trimmed V and J ends, which lost 0 bases and 0 bases, there was a span of 14 bases. The CDR3 spells CASSLSPSTLATNEKLFF. The CDR3 DNA sequence: TGTGCCAGCAGTTTATCTCCCTCCACACTTGCAACTAATGAAAAACTGTTTTTT.

The gene calls are TRBV4-2 and TRBJ2-3, with 8 bases aligning to TRBD2. The CDR3 has 15 residues. The germline V gene encodes CDR1 LGHNA and CDR2 YNFKEQ. With 4 bases clipped from V and 0 bases from J, the junction kept 3 bases outside the gene matches. Written as DNA, the CDR3 is TGTGCCAGCAGCCGTAGCGGGGATAGCACAGATACGCAGTATTTT. This translates into CASSRSGDSTDTQYF.

This chain links TRBV11-2 with TRBJ1-1; a possible D gene is TRBD1 (5 bases). CDR1 is SGHAT and CDR2 is FQNNGV in the germline V gene. Trimming took off 5 bases at V and 4 bases at J, with 17 bases between the two ends. The CDR3 covers 15 residues. The CDR3 spells CASSAKPWGSTEAFF. The CDR3 DNA reads as TGTGCCAGCAGCGCTAAACCCTGGGGGTCCACTGAAGCTTTCTTT.

The chain couples TRBV5-1 to TRBJ1-1, with D uncertain. The V gene lost 0 bases and the J gene lost 8 bases, with 5 bases spanning the gap. The CDR3 has 11 residues. Germline CDR1 and CDR2: SGHRS and YFSETQ. CDR3 sequence reads: CASSLGREAFF. In nucleotides, the CDR3 is TGCGCCAGCAGCTTGGGCCGGGAAGCTTTCTTT.

CDR3 DNA sequence: TGTGCCAGCAGTTTATTGACTAGCGATAGCGAGCAGTACTTC. Translating gives CASSLLTSDSEQYF. The V call is TRBV27, the J call TRBJ2-7, with 8 bases aligning to TRBD2. The CDR3 length is 14 residues. The ends lost 1 base at V and 6 bases at J; junction bases unmatched: 5. Per germline, CDR1 MNHEY and CDR2 SMNVEV (reference sequence).

The chain uses TRBV10-3 and TRBJ2-5, with D perhaps given as TRBD1 or TRBD2 (6 bases each). The CDR3 is 14 amino acids. Germline values: CDR1 ENHRY, CDR2 SYGVKD. V lost 6 bases and J lost 5, with 16 bases in between. The CDR3 DNA sequence: TGTGCCATCAGCGGGGGCGCCTCCGGGGAGACCCAGTACTTC. Translated, it gives CAISGGASGETQYF.

The DNA for the CDR3 is TGTGCCAGCAGCTTCGCGGGCCTTAACTATGGCTACACCTTC. It translates to CASSFAGLNYGYTF. The gene calls are TRBV11-2 and TRBJ1-2; D remains ambiguous. The V and J ends lost 3 bases and 1 base respectively, with 9 bases between them. The CDR3 spans 14 residues. Germline lookup yields CDR1 SGHAT and CDR2 FQNNGV.

This clone was seen just once. This chain uses TRBV7-9 with TRBJ2-7, with 10 bases identical to TRBD1. Germline V gene data show CDR1 as SEHNR and CDR2 as FQNEAQ (reference sequence). This CDR3 region has 15 residues. The V and J ends lost 1 base and 3 bases, in that order; junction bases with no gene match: 3. The CDR3 DNA follows: TGTGCCAGCAGCTTAGATGGGACAGGGGACTACGAGCAGTACTTC. This encodes CASSLDGTGDYEQYF.

The chain carries TRBV19 and TRBJ2-1; D unresolved. The V end was cut by 4 bases, the J end by 4 bases, with 14 bases between. The CDR3 has 15 amino acids. CDR1 is LNHDA and CDR2 is SQIVND in the germline V gene (reference sequence). The CDR3 protein is CASSTLVSLYNEQFF. In DNA, the CDR3 is TGTGCCAGTAGTACGCTAGTCTCGCTTTACAATGAGCAGTTCTTC.

This sequence joins TRBV5-1 and TRBJ1-5, with D tentatively TRBD1 (5 bases). V dropped 0 bases and J dropped 4 bases, with 5 bases sitting between them. The V gene's germline CDR1 is SGHRS and CDR2 YFSETQ. This CDR3 is built from 13 residues. CDR3 DNA sequence: TGCGCCAGCAGCTTGGGACAGAATCAGCCCCAGCATTTT. Amino acids: CASSLGQNQPQHF. Drawing the rest from reference TRBV5-1 and TRBJ1-5, the complete variable domain is KAGVTQTPRYLIKTRGQQVTLSCSPISGHRSVSWYQQTPGQGLQFLFEYFSETQRNKGNFPGRFSGRQFSNSRSEMNVSTLELGDSALYLCASSLGQNQPQHFGDGTRLSIL.

J is TRBJ1-5 and V is TRBV27; possible D gene TRBD1, 5 bases. CDR3 length: 16 amino acids. Between the trimmed V and J ends, which lost 5 bases and 1 base, there was a span of 15 bases. Germline V gene data show CDR1 as MNHEY and CDR2 as SMNVEV (reference sequence). The CDR3 loop reads CASSPVGGGSNQPQHF. In DNA form, the CDR3 reads TGTGCCAGCAGTCCCGTGGGGGGTGGGAGCAATCAGCCCCAGCATTTT.

J is TRBJ2-7 and V is TRBV2, with D possibly being TRBD2 (7 bases). This CDR3 is 14 amino acids long. Germline V gene sequence: CDR1 SNHLY, CDR2 FYNNEI. With 8 bases removed from V and 5 bases from J, the gap between germline ends came to 19 bases. The CDR3 protein is CASSPRGGPHEQYF. The CDR3 DNA reads TGTGCCAGCTCCCCCAGGGGAGGGCCACACGAGCAGTACTTC.

This clone has a single count. This rearrangement joins TRBV6-6 to TRBJ2-7, with 9 bases identical to TRBD1. The CDR3 runs 15 residues. Germline-derived CDR1 and CDR2 are MNHNY and SVGAGI (reference sequence). J gave up 6 bases and V 9 bases, and 15 bases lay outside the gene matches. This CDR3 reads CASSLRGTGPIEQYF. CDR3 nucleotides: TGTGCCAGTAGCCTGAGAGGGACAGGGCCGATCGAGCAGTACTTC.

This chain joins TRBV4-2 and TRBJ2-7; D remains unclear. Between the trimmed V and J ends, which lost 5 bases and 2 bases, there was a span of 10 bases. Germline CDR1 LGHNA, CDR2 YNFKEQ. CDR3 length: 13 residues. CDR3 region: CASSLFETYEQYF. In nucleotides, the CDR3 is TGTGCCAGCAGCTTGTTTGAAACCTACGAGCAGTACTTC.

This chain connects TRBV6-5 to TRBJ2-7; 7 bases line up with TRBD2. The CDR3 is 15 residues long. Germline CDR1 MNHEY, CDR2 SVGAGI. V lost 2 bases to trimming and J lost 2 bases; unmatched junction nucleotides: 6. The chain's CDR3 is CASSYGGGSTYEQYF. CDR3 bases: TGTGCCAGCAGTTACGGGGGAGGGTCGACCTACGAGCAGTACTTC.

V gene TRBV19 combines with J gene TRBJ2-4; D possibly matches TRBD1 or TRBD2 (6 bases each). The CDR3 contains 13 residues. Germline V gene lookup returns CDR1 LNHDA and CDR2 SQIVND (reference sequence). Between the trimmed V and J ends, which lost 2 bases and 5 bases, there was a span of 7 bases. CDR3 in DNA: TGTGCCAGTAGTATACGGGGGCAAAACATTCAGTACTTC. This codes for CASSIRGQNIQYF.

The rearrangement uses TRBV4-1 and TRBJ2-7; 12 bases align to TRBD1. The germline gives CDR1 MGHRA, CDR2 YSYEKL. V was pared by 0 bases and J by 6 bases, with 9 bases of the junction left unmatched. This CDR3 comprises 17 residues. As DNA, the CDR3 is TGCGCCAGCAGCCAAGATAGTTTAGGGACAGGGGGCTTCGAGCAGTACTTC. Translating gives CASSQDSLGTGGFEQYF.

V is TRBV13 and J is TRBJ2-7; 7 nucleotides align to TRBD2. Germline V lookup: CDR1 PRHDT, CDR2 FYEKMQ (reference sequence). The CDR3 has 16 amino acids. V shed 3 bases, J shed 3 bases, and the junction held 11 bases outside the gene matches. The CDR3 DNA is TGTGCCAGCAGCTTGGGCGGGACTAACGGGAGCTACGAGCAGTACTTC. Protein: CASSLGGTNGSYEQYF.

The chain links TRBV13 to TRBJ1-3; D gene unclear. CDR1 and CDR2 (germline): PRHDT, FYEKMQ (reference sequence). CDR3 length: 13 amino acids. V was shortened by 5 bases and J by 8 bases, with 13 bases between the two germline ends. The CDR3 DNA sequence: TGTGCCAGCAGCCACTCGGAGGTCGACACCATATATTTT. Translated: CASSHSEVDTIYF.

This chain joins TRBV28 and TRBJ2-2; 13 nucleotides line up with TRBD2. CDR1 is MDHEN, CDR2 SYDVKM, per germline. The junction had 9 bases not matched to a gene; V was cut back by 4 bases and J by 1 base. The CDR3 length is 19 residues. In DNA form, the CDR3 reads TGTGCCAGCAGTTCGACGACTAGCGGGAGGTTACGGAACACCGGGGAGCTGTTTTTT. It codes for CASSSTTSGRLRNTGELFF.

The J gene is TRBJ1-2, the V gene TRBV9; D remains unclear. There are 12 residues in the CDR3. Germline CDR1 and CDR2: SGDLS and YYNGEE. With 4 bases removed from V and 5 bases from J, the gap between germline ends came to 9 bases. The CDR3 here is CASSSGDYGYTF. DNA of the CDR3: TGTGCCAGCAGCTCGGGCGATTATGGCTACACCTTC.

The chain recombines TRBV2 with TRBJ2-2; TRBD1 is a possible D gene (5 bases). The germline V gene has CDR1 SNHLY and CDR2 FYNNEI. The CDR3 is made up of 14 amino acids. The V end was cut by 7 bases, the J end by 6 bases, with 15 bases between. The CDR3 nucleotides are TGTGCCAGCAAAAACCCTACAGGTTCCGGGGAGCTGTTTTTT. It is translated as CASKNPTGSGELFF.

This chain links TRBV6-5 with TRBJ2-7; D is unresolved. CDR1 and CDR2 (germline): MNHEY, SVGAGI. V shed 0 bases and J shed 6 bases, with 3 bases lying between them. CDR3 size: 11 residues. The CDR3 bases are TGTGCCAGCAGTTACTCGACCGAGCAGTACTTC. Amino acids: CASSYSTEQYF.

Only one count was recorded for this clone. The chain carries TRBV6-1 and TRBJ1-5, with no clear D. Per the germline V gene, CDR1 is MNHNS and CDR2 is SASEGT. Trimming pared 3 bases from V and 5 bases from J, leaving 26 bases between. This CDR3 comprises 19 residues. This chain's CDR3 is CASSDSRLLMTGIDQPQHF. The CDR3 DNA reads TGTGCCAGCAGTGATTCGCGCCTCCTAATGACGGGAATCGATCAGCCCCAGCATTTT.

The chain carries TRBV5-6 and TRBJ2-1; tentative D call: TRBD2 (6 bases). The V and J ends lost 0 bases and 3 bases respectively, with 10 bases between them. Germline V gene lookup returns CDR1 SGHDT and CDR2 YYEEEE. This CDR3 has 15 residues. Here the CDR3 reads CASSLAGTFYNEQFF. Here the CDR3 DNA reads TGTGCCAGCAGCTTGGCAGGGACTTTCTACAATGAGCAGTTCTTC.

The chain uses TRBV27 and TRBJ2-7, with 13 bases lining up with TRBD2. CDR1 is MNHEY, CDR2 SMNVEV, per germline (reference sequence). The CDR3 covers 14 residues. The V and J ends lost 6 bases and 6 bases, in that order; junction bases with no gene match: 5. CDR3 coding DNA: TGTGCCAGCAGCGGACTAGCGGGAGCCTTCGAGCAGTACTTC. Protein sequence: CASSGLAGAFEQYF.

The chain joins TRBV28 to TRBJ2-5; 8 bases fit TRBD2. The end of the DNA aligns better with TRBJ2-7, so the J call may be wrong. The CDR3 length is 17 residues. Germline CDR1 and CDR2: MDHEN and SYDVKM. CDR3 loop: CASSPLWREASSYEQYF. CDR3 in DNA: TGTGCCAGCAGTCCCCTCTGGCGGGAGGCGAGCTCCTACGAGCAGTACTTC.

This chain joins TRBV28 and TRBJ2-3; D uncertain. Germline V lookup: CDR1 MDHEN, CDR2 SYDVKM. The CDR3 has 13 amino acids. V was cut by 7 bases and J by 2 bases, with 10 bases left in between. DNA for the CDR3: TGTGCCAGCACTCGACGGAACACAGATACGCAGTATTTT. This gives the protein CASTRRNTDTQYF.

The chain combines TRBV19 with TRBJ2-1; TRBD2 aligns across 7 bases. V lost 10 bases, J lost 4 bases, and 7 bases stayed unmatched. The CDR3 is made up of 13 amino acids. From germline, CDR1 is LNHDA and CDR2 SQIVND (reference sequence). The CDR3 region has the DNA TGTGCCACCCGATGGGGGGGGTACAATGAGCAGTTCTTC. Amino acids: CATRWGGYNEQFF. The variable domain in full, completed from reference TRBV19 and TRBJ2-1, reads DGGITQSPKYLFRKEGQNVTLSCEQNLNHDAMYWYRQDPGQGLRLIYYSQIVNDFQKGDIAEGYSVSREKKESFPLTVTSAQKNPTAFYLCATRWGGYNEQFFGPGTRLTVL.